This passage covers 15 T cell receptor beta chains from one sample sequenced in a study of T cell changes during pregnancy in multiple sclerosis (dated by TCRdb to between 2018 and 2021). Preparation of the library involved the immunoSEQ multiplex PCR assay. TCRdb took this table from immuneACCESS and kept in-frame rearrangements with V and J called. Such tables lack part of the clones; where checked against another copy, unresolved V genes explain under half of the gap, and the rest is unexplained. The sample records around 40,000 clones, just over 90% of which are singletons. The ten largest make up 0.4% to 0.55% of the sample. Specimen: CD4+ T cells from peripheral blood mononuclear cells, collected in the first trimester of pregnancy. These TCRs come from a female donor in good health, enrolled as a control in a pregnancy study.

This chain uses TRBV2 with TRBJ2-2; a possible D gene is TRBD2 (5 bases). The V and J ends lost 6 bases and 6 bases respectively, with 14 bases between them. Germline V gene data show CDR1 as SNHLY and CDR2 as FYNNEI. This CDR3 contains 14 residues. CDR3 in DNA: TGTGCCAGCAGCGGTACTAGTGGGGCCGGGGAGCTGTTTTTT. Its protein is CASSGTSGAGELFF.

The CDR3 loop is CASSRMEGEQFF. The CDR3 DNA sequence: TGTGCCAGCAGCCGCATGGAGGGTGAGCAGTTCTTC. This chain connects TRBV7-9 to TRBJ2-1, with TRBD2 as a possible D gene (6 bases). The ends were cut back, 5 bases at V and 9 bases at J, with 11 bases in the middle. Per germline, CDR1 SEHNR and CDR2 FQNEAQ (reference sequence). CDR3 length equals 12 residues.

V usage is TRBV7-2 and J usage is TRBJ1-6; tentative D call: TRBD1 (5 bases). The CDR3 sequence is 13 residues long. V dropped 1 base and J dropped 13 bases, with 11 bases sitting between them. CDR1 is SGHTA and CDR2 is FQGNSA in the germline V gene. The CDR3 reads CASSLERGLPLHF. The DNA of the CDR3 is TGTGCCAGCAGCTTAGAGAGGGGACTTCCCCTCCACTTT.

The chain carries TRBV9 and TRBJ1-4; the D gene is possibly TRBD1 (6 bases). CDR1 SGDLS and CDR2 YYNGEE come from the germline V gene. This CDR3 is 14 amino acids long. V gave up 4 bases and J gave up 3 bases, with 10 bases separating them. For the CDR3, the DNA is TGTGCCAGCAGCCCTCAGGGGCCTAATGAAAAACTGTTTTTT. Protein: CASSPQGPNEKLFF.

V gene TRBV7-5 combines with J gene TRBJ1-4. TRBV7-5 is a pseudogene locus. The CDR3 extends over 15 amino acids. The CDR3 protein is CAREAYTTTNEKLFF. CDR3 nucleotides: TGTGCCAGGGAGGCGTATACTACAACTAATGAAAAACTGTTTTTT.

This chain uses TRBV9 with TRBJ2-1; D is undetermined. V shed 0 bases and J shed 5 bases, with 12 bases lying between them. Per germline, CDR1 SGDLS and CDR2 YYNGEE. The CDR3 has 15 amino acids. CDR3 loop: CASSVAPSSHNEQFF. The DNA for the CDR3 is TGTGCCAGCAGCGTAGCCCCCTCTAGTCACAATGAGCAGTTCTTC.

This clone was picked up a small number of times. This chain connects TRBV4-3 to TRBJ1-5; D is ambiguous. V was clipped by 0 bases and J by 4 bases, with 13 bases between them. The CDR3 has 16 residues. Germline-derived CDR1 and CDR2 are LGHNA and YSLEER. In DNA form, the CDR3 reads TGCGCCAGCAGCCAAGATTTGACAACCTTTAATCAGCCCCAGCATTTT. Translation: CASSQDLTTFNQPQHF.

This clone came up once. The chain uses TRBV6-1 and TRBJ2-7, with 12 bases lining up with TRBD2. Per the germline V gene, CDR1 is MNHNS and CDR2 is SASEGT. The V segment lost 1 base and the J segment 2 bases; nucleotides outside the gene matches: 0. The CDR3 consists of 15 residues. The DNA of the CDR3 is TGTGCCAGCAGTGAAGGACTAGCGGGAGCCTACGAGCAGTACTTC. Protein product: CASSEGLAGAYEQYF.

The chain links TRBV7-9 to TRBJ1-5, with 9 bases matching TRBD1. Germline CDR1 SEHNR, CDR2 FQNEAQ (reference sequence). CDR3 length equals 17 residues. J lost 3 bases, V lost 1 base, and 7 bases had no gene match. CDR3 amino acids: CASSLDPGQGLNQPQHF. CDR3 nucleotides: TGTGCCAGCAGCTTAGATCCGGGACAGGGCCTCAATCAGCCCCAGCATTTT.

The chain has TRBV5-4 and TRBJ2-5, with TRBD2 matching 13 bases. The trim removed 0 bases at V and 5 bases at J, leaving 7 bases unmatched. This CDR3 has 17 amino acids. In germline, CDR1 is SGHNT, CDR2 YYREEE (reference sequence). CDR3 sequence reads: CASSLAATSGGRETQYF. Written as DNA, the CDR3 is TGTGCCAGCAGCTTGGCCGCGACTAGCGGGGGGCGTGAGACCCAGTACTTC.

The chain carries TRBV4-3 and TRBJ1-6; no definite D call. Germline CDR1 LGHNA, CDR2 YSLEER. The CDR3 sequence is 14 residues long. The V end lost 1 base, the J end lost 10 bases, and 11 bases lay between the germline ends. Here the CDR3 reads CASSQVLQNSPLHF. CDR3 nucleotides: TGCGCCAGCAGCCAAGTACTCCAAAACTCACCCCTCCACTTT.

The CDR3 region is CASSSRGGENNQPQHF. CDR3 in DNA: TGTGCCAGCAGCTCCCGTGGAGGGGAGAACAATCAGCCCCAGCATTTT. V is TRBV7-9 and J is TRBJ1-5, with a tentative D call TRBD1 (5 bases). This CDR3 comprises 16 residues. The germline V gene encodes CDR1 SEHNR and CDR2 FQNEAQ (reference sequence). With 4 bases removed from V and 3 bases from J, the gap between germline ends came to 16 bases. The full variable domain, in which reference TRBV7-9 and TRBJ1-5 provide the parts outside the CDR3, is DTGVSQNPRHKITKRGQNVTFRCDPISEHNRLYWYRQTLGQGPEFLTYFQNEAQLEKSRLLSDRFSAERPKGSFSTLEIQRTEQGDSAMYLCASSSRGGENNQPQHFGDGTRLSIL.

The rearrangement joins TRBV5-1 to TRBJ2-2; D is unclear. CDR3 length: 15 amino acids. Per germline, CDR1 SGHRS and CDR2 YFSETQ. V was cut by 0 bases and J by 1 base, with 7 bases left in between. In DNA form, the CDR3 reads TGCGCCAGCAGCTTGGGAGGTCAGAACACCGGGGAGCTGTTTTTT. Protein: CASSLGGQNTGELFF.

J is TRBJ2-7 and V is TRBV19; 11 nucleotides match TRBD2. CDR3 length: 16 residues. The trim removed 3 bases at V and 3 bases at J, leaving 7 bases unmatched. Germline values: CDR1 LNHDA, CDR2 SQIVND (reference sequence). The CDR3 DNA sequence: TGTGCCAGTAGTATCGGACTAGCGGGCTCGATCTACGAGCAGTACTTC. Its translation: CASSIGLAGSIYEQYF.

As DNA, the CDR3 is TGTGCCAGCAGCTTCGATGCACAGGGGCTTCCGAATCGGCAGCCCCAGCATTTT. Translated: CASSFDAQGLPNRQPQHF. J is TRBJ1-5 and V is TRBV7-9; 7 bases are shared with TRBD1. V shed 3 bases and J 7 bases; nucleotides not matched to a gene: 18. Germline V gene lookup returns CDR1 SEHNR and CDR2 FQNEAQ (reference sequence). The CDR3 has 18 residues.